This TCR beta chain came from a study of T-cell memory formation after mild COVID-19. It was 5'RACE with constant-segment primers that produced the TCR alpha and TCR beta cDNA libraries, which carried sample barcodes and UMIs. TCRdb re-derived calls from the 5' RACE reads in MiXCR, one entry per CDR3 protein. The sample carries 350,000 to 400,000 distinct CDR3 sequences, under 15% recorded once. The CDR3 loop spans 16 amino acids. Germline lookup yields CDR1 SGHRS and CDR2 YFSETQ. V was trimmed by 5 bases and J by 6 bases, leaving 20 bases between them. The sequence was collected from a man between 18 and 35 years old who had mild COVID-19 (a few samples of this study predate the infection). Cell type and time point are not known. The source material was PBMCs or a T cell subset sorted from them (not recorded which). V and J are TRBV5-1 and TRBJ2-2; D is possibly TRBD1 or TRBD2 (6 bases each). DNA for the CDR3: TGCGCCAGCAGGCCCCTCGGGGGCGCGTTTCCCGGGGAGCTGTTTTTT. This gives the protein CASRPLGGAFPGELFF.